These 15 T cell receptor beta chains share one sample of origin, sequenced in a study of blood T cell repertoires in COVID-19 (dated by TCRdb to about 2020). Library construction relied on the immunoSEQ multiplex PCR assay. TCRdb holds this immuneACCESS table with in-frame rearrangements only. Some clones are missing; in checked studies, unresolved V genes explain under half, and the rest has no known cause. The sample yields roughly 140,000 clones; 84% were counted once. The ten largest account for 6% to 7.5% of the sample. Sequenced: peripheral blood. These receptors originate from a human donor in a cohort sampled during active COVID-19.

The chain uses TRBV27 and TRBJ2-5, with D possibly TRBD1 on 6 matching bases. The CDR3 is 13 residues long. The V end was cut by 6 bases, the J end by 2 bases, with 10 bases between. CDR1 and CDR2 from the germline V gene are MNHEY and SMNVEV (reference sequence). The CDR3 sequence: CASRRQAQETQYF. The DNA for the CDR3 is TGTGCCAGCAGGCGACAGGCTCAAGAGACCCAGTACTTC.

The sample holds a few counts of this clone. This sequence joins TRBV9 and TRBJ2-1; 14 nucleotides agree with TRBD2. Trimming at V came to 4 bases and at J to 7 bases, leaving 7 bases not matched to a gene. This CDR3 is 16 amino acids long. CDR1 is SGDLS and CDR2 is YYNGEE in the germline V gene. DNA for the CDR3: TGTGCCAGCAGCCCGACTAGCGGGGGGGGTCTAAATGAGCAGTTCTTC. Its translation: CASSPTSGGGLNEQFF.

This sequence joins TRBV14 and TRBJ1-2; a possible D gene is TRBD1 (5 bases). The germline V gene encodes CDR1 SGHDN and CDR2 FVKESK. Trimming left V 3 bases short and J 5 bases short, with 16 bases between. CDR3 length: 15 amino acids. CDR3 coding DNA: TGTGCCAGCAGCCAGCAGGGAGGGGCGTGGTATGGCTACACCTTC. This encodes CASSQQGGAWYGYTF. The full variable domain, with the rest looked up from reference TRBV14 and TRBJ1-2, is EAGVTQFPSHSVIEKGQTVTLRCDPISGHDNLYWYRRVMGKEIKFLLHFVKESKQDESGMPNNRFLAERTGGTYSTLKVQPAELEDSGVYFCASSQQGGAWYGYTFGSGTRLTVV.

This chain connects TRBV12-3 or TRBV12-4 to TRBJ2-5, with a weak D call TRBD2 (5 bases). CDR3 length: 13 residues. V lost 2 bases and J 7 bases, leaving 11 bases between the germline ends. The CDR3 DNA reads as TGTGCCAGCAGTTTACAAATTCGGGGGACCCAGTACTTC. Amino acid sequence: CASSLQIRGTQYF.

The chain couples TRBV18 to TRBJ2-3; 8 bases are shared with TRBD1. The CDR3 contains 16 residues. CDR1 is KGHSH and CDR2 is LQKENI in the germline V gene. Trimming at V came to 4 bases and at J to 4 bases, leaving 10 bases not matched to a gene. CDR3 region: CASSQQTGVIADTQYF. The CDR3 DNA reads as TGTGCCAGCTCACAACAGACAGGGGTGATTGCAGATACGCAGTATTTT.

CDR3 residues: CASSLWGGVTSGANVLTF. DNA of the CDR3: TGCGCCAGCAGCTTGTGGGGCGGGGTGACCTCTGGGGCCAACGTCCTGACTTTC. V gene TRBV5-1 combines with J gene TRBJ2-6; the D gene is possibly TRBD2 (6 bases). Trimming left V 1 base short and J 0 bases short, with 14 bases between. The CDR3 loop spans 18 amino acids. The germline V gene encodes CDR1 SGHRS and CDR2 YFSETQ.

This clone was detected a few times. The chain is built from TRBV19 and TRBJ2-2; 8 nucleotides agree with TRBD1. Germline lookup yields CDR1 LNHDA and CDR2 SQIVND (reference sequence). CDR3 length: 16 amino acids. V shed 9 bases and J 0 bases; nucleotides not matched to a gene: 9. The CDR3 sequence is CASRFQGAANTGELFF. The CDR3 DNA follows: TGTGCCAGCCGATTCCAGGGGGCCGCGAACACCGGGGAGCTGTTTTTT.

This chain connects TRBV16 to TRBJ2-7, with TRBD2 identical over 8 bases. After removal of 0 bases from V and 3 bases from J, the junction contained 4 bases not matched to a gene. CDR1 is KGHSY, CDR2 FQNENV, per germline. This CDR3 is 15 amino acids long. In DNA, the CDR3 is TGTGCCAGCAGCCAATCAGCGGGGGAGAACTACGAGCAGTACTTC. Protein sequence: CASSQSAGENYEQYF.

About this clone itself: At one end the junction does not follow the germline gene, possibly because of a read error. The rearrangement links TRBV5-5 to TRBJ1-1; 9 bases align to TRBD1. Germline values: CDR1 SGHKS, CDR2 YYEKEE (reference sequence). The CDR3 has 13 residues. CDR3 region: CASTLDRGTEAFF. Written as DNA, the CDR3 is TGTGCCAGCACCTTGGACAGGGGCACTGAAGCTTTCTTT.

J is TRBJ1-4 and V is TRBV30; 9 bases match TRBD1. The CDR3 spans 14 residues. V lost 1 base to trimming and J lost 10 bases; unmatched junction nucleotides: 7. In germline, CDR1 is GTSNPN, CDR2 SVGIG (reference sequence). CDR3 in DNA: TGTGCCTGGAGTGAGGGACAGGGACTTGGAAAACTGTTTTTT. This codes for CAWSEGQGLGKLFF.

The chain is built from TRBV5-1 and TRBJ2-1, with TRBD1 as a possible D gene (7 bases). The germline V gene has CDR1 SGHRS and CDR2 YFSETQ. The CDR3 totals 14 residues. Deletions cut 4 bases from V and 3 bases from J, with 11 bases between. This CDR3 is CASSGGDSYNEQFF. The CDR3 region has the DNA TGCGCCAGCAGCGGAGGGGACAGCTACAATGAGCAGTTCTTC.

V gene TRBV6-6 combines with J gene TRBJ2-7; a weak D match, TRBD2 (6 bases). The CDR3 is 15 amino acids. V lost 6 bases and J lost 1, with 16 bases in between. Germline CDR1 reads MNHNY; CDR2 reads SVGAGI (reference sequence). The CDR3 loop reads CASRVTGTYSYEQYF. DNA for the CDR3: TGTGCCAGCAGAGTTACCGGGACTTATTCCTACGAGCAGTACTTC.

The chain couples TRBV27 to TRBJ2-6; D may be TRBD1 (6 bases). Trimming took off 6 bases at V and 0 bases at J, with 18 bases between the two ends. The CDR3 length is 18 residues. Germline V lookup: CDR1 MNHEY, CDR2 SMNVEV (reference sequence). CDR3: CASSPLRDTISGANVLTF. CDR3 coding DNA: TGTGCCAGCAGCCCCCTCAGGGACACCATCTCTGGGGCCAACGTCCTGACTTTC. The full variable domain, rest sourced from reference TRBV27 and TRBJ2-6, is EAQVTQNPRYLITVTGKKLTVTCSQNMNHEYMSWYRQDPGLGLRQIYYSMNVEVTDKGDVPEGYKVSRKEKRNFPLILESPSPNQTSLYFCASSPLRDTISGANVLTFGAGSRLTVL.

This clone has more than one count but fewer than ten. This chain joins TRBV6-5 and TRBJ2-7; 9 bases are a match to TRBD1. The V segment lost 5 bases and the J segment 4 bases; nucleotides outside the gene matches: 6. The CDR3 runs 14 residues. Per the germline V gene, CDR1 is MNHEY and CDR2 is SVGAGI. In DNA, the CDR3 is TGTGCCAGCAGTCTTGACAGGGGGAGTTACGAGCAGTACTTC. The encoded protein is CASSLDRGSYEQYF.

The chain is built from TRBV5-1 and TRBJ1-3, with 11 nucleotides matching TRBD1. With V trimmed by 2 bases and J by 3 bases, 7 bases remained unmatched. This CDR3 comprises 17 residues. CDR1 is SGHRS, CDR2 YFSETQ, per germline. CDR3 sequence: CASSLLGQGVGGNTIYF. CDR3 in DNA: TGCGCCAGCAGCTTATTGGGACAGGGGGTTGGTGGAAACACCATATATTTT.